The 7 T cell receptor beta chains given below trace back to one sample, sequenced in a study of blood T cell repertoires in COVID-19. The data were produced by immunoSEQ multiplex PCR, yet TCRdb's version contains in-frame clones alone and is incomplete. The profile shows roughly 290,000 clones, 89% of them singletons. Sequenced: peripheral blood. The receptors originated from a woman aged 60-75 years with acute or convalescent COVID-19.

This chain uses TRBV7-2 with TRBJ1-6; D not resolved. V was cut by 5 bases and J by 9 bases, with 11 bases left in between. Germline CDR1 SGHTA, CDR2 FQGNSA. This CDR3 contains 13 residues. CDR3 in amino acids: CASSLGEGSPLHF. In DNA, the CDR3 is TGTGCCAGCAGCCTTGGGGAGGGTTCACCCCTCCACTTT.

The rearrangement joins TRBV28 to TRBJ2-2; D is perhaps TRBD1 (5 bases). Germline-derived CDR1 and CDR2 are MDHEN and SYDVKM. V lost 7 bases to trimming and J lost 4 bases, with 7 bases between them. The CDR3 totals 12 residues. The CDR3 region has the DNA TGTGCCAGCACCAGGGTCACCGGGGAGCTGTTTTTT. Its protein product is CASTRVTGELFF.

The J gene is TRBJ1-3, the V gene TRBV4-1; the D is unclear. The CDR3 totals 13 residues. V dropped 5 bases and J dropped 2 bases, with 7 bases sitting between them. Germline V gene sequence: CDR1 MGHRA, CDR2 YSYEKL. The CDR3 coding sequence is TGCGCCAGCAGCACAAATCCTGGAAACACCATATATTTT. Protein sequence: CASSTNPGNTIYF.

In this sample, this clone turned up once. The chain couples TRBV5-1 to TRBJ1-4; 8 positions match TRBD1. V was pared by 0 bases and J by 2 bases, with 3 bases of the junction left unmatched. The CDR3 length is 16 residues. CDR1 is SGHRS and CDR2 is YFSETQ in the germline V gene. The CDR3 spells CASSLARQGTNEKLFF. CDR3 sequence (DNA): TGCGCCAGCAGCTTGGCTAGACAGGGGACTAATGAAAAACTGTTTTTT.

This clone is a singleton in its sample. The CDR3 reads CASSQPTLRTGHGGLRPRDTQYF. CDR3 nucleotides: TGTGCCAGCAGCCAACCTACTCTTAGGACAGGCCATGGCGGCCTAAGGCCGAGGGATACGCAGTATTTT. This chain connects TRBV3-1 (or the pseudogene TRBV3-2) to TRBJ2-3; 7 bases are shared with TRBD1. The germline V gene encodes CDR1 LGHDT and CDR2 YNNKEL (reference sequence). The CDR3 runs 23 residues. J gave up 6 bases and V 2 bases, and 32 bases lay outside the gene matches.

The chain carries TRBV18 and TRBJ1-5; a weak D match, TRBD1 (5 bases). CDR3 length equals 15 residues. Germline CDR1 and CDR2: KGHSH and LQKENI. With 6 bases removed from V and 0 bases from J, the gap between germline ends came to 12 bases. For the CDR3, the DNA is TGTGCCAGCTCGTCGGACAAGAATAGCAATCAGCCCCAGCATTTT. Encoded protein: CASSSDKNSNQPQHF.

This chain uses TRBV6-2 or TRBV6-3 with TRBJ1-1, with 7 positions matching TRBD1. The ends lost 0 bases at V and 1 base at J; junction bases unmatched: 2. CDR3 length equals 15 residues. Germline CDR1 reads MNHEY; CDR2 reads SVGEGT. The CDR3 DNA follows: TGTGCCAGCAGTTACTCGACAGGGCAGAACACTGAAGCTTTCTTT. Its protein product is CASSYSTGQNTEAFF.